This T cell receptor (beta chain) was retrieved from a study of blood T cell repertoires in COVID-19. The repertoire was sequenced with immunoSEQ multiplex PCR; TCRdb's copy has only in-frame clones and lacks some. The table lists about 53,000 clones, roughly 90% of them singletons. The specimen was peripheral blood. This receptor was taken from a man older than 75 with acute or convalescent COVID-19.

CDR3 DNA: TGTGCCAGCAGCTTGAGTGAGCAGTTCTTC. Amino acid sequence: CASSLSEQFF. J is TRBJ2-1 and V is TRBV7-9; D not certain. The V end lost 3 bases, the J end lost 9 bases, and 3 bases lay between the germline ends. The germline V gene encodes CDR1 SEHNR and CDR2 FQNEAQ (reference sequence). The CDR3 extends over 10 amino acids.